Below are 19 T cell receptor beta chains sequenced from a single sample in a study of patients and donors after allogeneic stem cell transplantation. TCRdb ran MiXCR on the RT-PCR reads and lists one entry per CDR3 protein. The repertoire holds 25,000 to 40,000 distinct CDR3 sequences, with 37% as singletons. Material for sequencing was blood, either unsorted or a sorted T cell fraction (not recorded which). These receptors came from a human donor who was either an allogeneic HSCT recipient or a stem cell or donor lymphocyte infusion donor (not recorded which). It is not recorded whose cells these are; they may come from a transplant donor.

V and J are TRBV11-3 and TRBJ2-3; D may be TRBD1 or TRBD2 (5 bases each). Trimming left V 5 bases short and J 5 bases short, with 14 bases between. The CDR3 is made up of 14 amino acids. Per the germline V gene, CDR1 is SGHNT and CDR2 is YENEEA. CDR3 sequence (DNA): TGTGCCAGCAGCCAACTTCGGGACGGAGATACGCAGTATTTT. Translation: CASSQLRDGDTQYF.

The CDR3 loop is CASSPDLLGEKLFF. The CDR3 DNA reads TGCGCCAGCAGCCCGGACCTTTTGGGGGAAAAACTGTTTTTT. The V and J genes are TRBV5-1 and TRBJ1-4; D gene uncertain. Trimming took 4 bases from V and 8 from J, leaving 15 bases between them. The germline gives CDR1 SGHRS, CDR2 YFSETQ. The length of the CDR3 is 14 residues.

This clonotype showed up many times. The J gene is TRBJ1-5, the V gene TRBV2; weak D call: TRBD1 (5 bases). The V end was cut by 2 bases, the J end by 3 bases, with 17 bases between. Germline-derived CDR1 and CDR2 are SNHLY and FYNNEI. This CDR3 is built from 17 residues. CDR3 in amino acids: CASSESVGLFLNQPQHF. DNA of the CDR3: TGTGCCAGCAGTGAATCTGTGGGACTTTTTCTCAATCAGCCCCAGCATTTT.

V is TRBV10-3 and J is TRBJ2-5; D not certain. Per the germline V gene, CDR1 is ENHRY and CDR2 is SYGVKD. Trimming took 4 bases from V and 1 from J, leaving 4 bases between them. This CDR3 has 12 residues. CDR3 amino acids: CAISATQETQYF. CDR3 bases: TGTGCCATCAGTGCGACCCAAGAGACCCAGTACTTC.

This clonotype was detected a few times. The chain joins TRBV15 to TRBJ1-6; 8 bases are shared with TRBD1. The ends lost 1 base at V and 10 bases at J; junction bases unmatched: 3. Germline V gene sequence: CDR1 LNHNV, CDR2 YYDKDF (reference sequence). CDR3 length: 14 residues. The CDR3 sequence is CATSRGQGRSPLHF. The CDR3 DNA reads TGTGCCACCAGCAGAGGACAGGGGCGGTCACCCCTCCACTTT.

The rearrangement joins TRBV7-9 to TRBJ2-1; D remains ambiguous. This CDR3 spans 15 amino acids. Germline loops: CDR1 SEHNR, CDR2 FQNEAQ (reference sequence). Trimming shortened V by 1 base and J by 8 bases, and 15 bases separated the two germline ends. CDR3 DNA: TGTGCCAGCAGCTTAGGCTTAACCCCCAGCGATGAGCAGTTCTTC. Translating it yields CASSLGLTPSDEQFF.

The CDR3, as DNA: TGTGCCACCAGCCAAAGGGGTATCGGCAATCAGCCCCAGCATTTT. Translated: CATSQRGIGNQPQHF. V and J are TRBV15 and TRBJ1-5; possibly TRBD1 for D (5 bases). Germline values: CDR1 LNHNV, CDR2 YYDKDF (reference sequence). V shed 5 bases and J shed 2 bases, with 13 bases lying between them. The CDR3 consists of 15 residues.

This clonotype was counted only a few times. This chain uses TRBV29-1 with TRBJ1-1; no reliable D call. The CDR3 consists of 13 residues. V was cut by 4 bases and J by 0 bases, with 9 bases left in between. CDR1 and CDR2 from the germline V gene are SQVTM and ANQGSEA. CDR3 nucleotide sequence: TGCAGCGTTGTCCGGCAATTGAACACTGAAGCTTTCTTT. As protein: CSVVRQLNTEAFF.

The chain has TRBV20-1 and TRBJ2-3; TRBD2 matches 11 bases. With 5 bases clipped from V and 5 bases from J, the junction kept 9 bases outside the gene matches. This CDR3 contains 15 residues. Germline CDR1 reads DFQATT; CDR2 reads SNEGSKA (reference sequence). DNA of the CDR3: TGCAGTGCTCAGCAACTAGCGGGAGATAGAGATACGCAGTATTTT. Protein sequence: CSAQQLAGDRDTQYF.

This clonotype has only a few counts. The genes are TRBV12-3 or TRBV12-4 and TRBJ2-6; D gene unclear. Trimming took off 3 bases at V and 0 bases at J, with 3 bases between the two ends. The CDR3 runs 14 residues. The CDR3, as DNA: TGTGCCAGCAGTTTCCCCTCTGGGGCCAACGTCCTGACTTTC. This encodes CASSFPSGANVLTF.

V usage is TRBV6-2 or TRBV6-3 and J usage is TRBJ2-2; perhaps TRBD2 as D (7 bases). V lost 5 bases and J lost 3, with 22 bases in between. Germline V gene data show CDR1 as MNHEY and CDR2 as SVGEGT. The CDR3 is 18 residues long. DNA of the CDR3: TGTGCCAGCAGTCCCGCCATCGGGGGGCGCCCGTACACCGGGGAGCTGTTTTTT. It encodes CASSPAIGGRPYTGELFF.

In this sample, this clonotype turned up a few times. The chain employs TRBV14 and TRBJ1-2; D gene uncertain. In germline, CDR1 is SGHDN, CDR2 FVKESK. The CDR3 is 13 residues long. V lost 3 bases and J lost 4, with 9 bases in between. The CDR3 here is CASSQRGSYGYTF. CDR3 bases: TGTGCCAGCAGCCAGCGGGGAAGCTATGGCTACACCTTC.

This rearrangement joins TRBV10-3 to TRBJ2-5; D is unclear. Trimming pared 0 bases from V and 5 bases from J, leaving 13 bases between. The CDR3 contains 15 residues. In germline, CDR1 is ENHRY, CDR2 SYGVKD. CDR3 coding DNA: TGTGCCATCAGTGAGTCTATAAGGATTAAGGAGACCCAGTACTTC. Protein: CAISESIRIKETQYF.

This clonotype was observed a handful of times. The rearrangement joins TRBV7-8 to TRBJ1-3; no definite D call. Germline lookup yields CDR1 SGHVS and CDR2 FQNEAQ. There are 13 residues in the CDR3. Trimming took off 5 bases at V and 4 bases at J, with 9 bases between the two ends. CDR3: CASSLLPGNTIYF. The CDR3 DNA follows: TGTGCCAGCAGCCTTCTTCCCGGAAACACCATATATTTT.

This CDR3 reads CASSLELAGADTQYF. DNA of the CDR3: TGCGCCAGCAGCTTGGAACTGGCCGGGGCAGATACGCAGTATTTT. The V gene is TRBV5-1, the J gene TRBJ2-3; D perhaps matches TRBD2 (5 bases). The CDR3 consists of 15 residues. The V end was cut by 0 bases, the J end by 4 bases, with 12 bases between. CDR1 is SGHRS, CDR2 YFSETQ, per germline.

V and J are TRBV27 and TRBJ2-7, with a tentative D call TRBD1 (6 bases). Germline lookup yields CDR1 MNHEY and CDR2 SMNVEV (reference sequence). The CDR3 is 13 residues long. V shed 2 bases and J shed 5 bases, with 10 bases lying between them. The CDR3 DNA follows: TGTGCCAGCAGTTTAGTCAGGGGCCACGAGCAGTACTTC. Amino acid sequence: CASSLVRGHEQYF.

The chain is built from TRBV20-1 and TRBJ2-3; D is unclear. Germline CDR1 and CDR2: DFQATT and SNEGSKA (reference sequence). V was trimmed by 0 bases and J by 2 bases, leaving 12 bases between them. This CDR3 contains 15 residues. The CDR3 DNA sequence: TGCAGTGCTAGAGATCGGATTTCAAACACAGATACGCAGTATTTT. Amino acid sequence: CSARDRISNTDTQYF.

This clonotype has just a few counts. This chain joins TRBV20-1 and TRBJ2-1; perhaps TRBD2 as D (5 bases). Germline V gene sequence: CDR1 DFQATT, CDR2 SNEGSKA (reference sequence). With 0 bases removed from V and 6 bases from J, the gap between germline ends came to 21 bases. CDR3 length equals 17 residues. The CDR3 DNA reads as TGCAGTGCTAGAGAGGAGGTGGGGATTTCAGAGGCCAATGAGCAGTTCTTC. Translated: CSAREEVGISEANEQFF.

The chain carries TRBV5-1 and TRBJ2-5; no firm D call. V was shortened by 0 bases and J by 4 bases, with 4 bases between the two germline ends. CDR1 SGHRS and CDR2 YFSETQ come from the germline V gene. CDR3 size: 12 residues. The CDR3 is CASSLEGETQYF. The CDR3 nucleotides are TGCGCCAGCAGCTTGGAGGGAGAGACCCAGTACTTC. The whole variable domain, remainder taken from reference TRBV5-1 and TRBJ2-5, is KAGVTQTPRYLIKTRGQQVTLSCSPISGHRSVSWYQQTPGQGLQFLFEYFSETQRNKGNFPGRFSGRQFSNSRSEMNVSTLELGDSALYLCASSLEGETQYFGPGTRLLVL.